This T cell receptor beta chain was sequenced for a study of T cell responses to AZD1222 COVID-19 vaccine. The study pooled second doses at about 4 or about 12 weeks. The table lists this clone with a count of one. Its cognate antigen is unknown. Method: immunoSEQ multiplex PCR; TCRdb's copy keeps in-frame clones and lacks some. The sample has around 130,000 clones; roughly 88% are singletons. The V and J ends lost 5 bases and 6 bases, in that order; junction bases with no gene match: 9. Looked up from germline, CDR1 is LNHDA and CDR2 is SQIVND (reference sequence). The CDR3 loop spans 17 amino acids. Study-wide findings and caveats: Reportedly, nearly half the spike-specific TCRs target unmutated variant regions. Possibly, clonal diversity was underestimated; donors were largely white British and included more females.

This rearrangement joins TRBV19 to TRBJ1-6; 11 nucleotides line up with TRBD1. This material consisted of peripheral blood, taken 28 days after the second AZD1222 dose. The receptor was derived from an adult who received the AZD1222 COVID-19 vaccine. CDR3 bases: TGTGCCAGTAGTTTAATCGGGGACAGGGGGGCTAATTCACCCCTCCACTTT. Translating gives CASSLIGDRGANSPLHF. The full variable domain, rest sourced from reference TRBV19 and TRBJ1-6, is DGGITQSPKYLFRKEGQNVTLSCEQNLNHDAMYWYRQDPGQGLRLIYYSQIVNDFQKGDIAEGYSVSREKKESFPLTVTSAQKNPTAFYLCASSLIGDRGANSPLHFGNGTRLTVT.